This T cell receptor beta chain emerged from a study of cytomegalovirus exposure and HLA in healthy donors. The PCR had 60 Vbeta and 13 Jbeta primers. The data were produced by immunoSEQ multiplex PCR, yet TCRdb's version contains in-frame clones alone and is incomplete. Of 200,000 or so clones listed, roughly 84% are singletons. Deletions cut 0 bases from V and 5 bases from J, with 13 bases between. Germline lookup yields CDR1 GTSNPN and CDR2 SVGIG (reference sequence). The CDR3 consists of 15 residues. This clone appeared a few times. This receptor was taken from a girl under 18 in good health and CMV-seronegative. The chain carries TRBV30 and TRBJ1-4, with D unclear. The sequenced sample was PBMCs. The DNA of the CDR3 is TGTGCCTGGAGTGTACTAGGAATTCCGAATGAAAAACTGTTTTTT. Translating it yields CAWSVLGIPNEKLFF.